The 31 T cell receptor beta chains presented below share a single source sample, sequenced in a study of cytomegalovirus exposure and HLA in healthy donors listed by TCRdb under 2017. Receptor libraries were prepared by the immunoSEQ multiplex PCR assay. For the multiplex PCR, a mixture combining 60 forward primers for TCR Vbeta segments and 13 reverse primers for TCR Jbeta segments was used. TCRdb limited this immuneACCESS table to in-frame rearrangements with V and J called. A share of clones is missing; checked studies link under half to unresolved V genes, and the rest is unexplained. The sample includes around 20,000 clones, with about 80% observed a single time. The top ten constitute over 20% of the sample. The sequencing input was PBMCs. The receptors originated from a human donor in good health.

V gene TRBV19 combines with J gene TRBJ1-5; D remains unclear. Germline V CDR1 and CDR2: LNHDA, SQIVND (reference sequence). Trimming pared 6 bases from V and 6 bases from J, leaving 15 bases between. CDR3 length: 14 amino acids. In nucleotides, the CDR3 is TGTGCCAGTAGCCCCCTGGCCTGGAGTCAGCCCCAGCATTTT. This gives the protein CASSPLAWSQPQHF.

This rearrangement joins TRBV4-3 to TRBJ2-7; 9 nucleotides line up with TRBD2. The germline V gene has CDR1 LGHNA and CDR2 YSLEER. The CDR3 is 14 amino acids. Unmatched junction bases numbered 3, after V lost 0 bases and J lost 6 bases. CDR3 DNA: TGCGCCAGCAGCCAAGAAGCGGGGGGAGTCGAGCAGTACTTC. Translating gives CASSQEAGGVEQYF.

The V call is TRBV14, the J call TRBJ1-5; tentatively, D is TRBD1 (5 bases). Trimming removed 4 bases at V and 1 base at J, with 11 bases between. Per germline, CDR1 SGHDN and CDR2 FVKESK. The CDR3 runs 15 residues. The CDR3 loop is CASSRGGGSNQPQHF. Written as DNA, the CDR3 is TGTGCCAGCAGCCGGGGGGGAGGGAGCAATCAGCCCCAGCATTTT. Full variable domain (outside the CDR3, taken from reference TRBV14 and TRBJ1-5): EAGVTQFPSHSVIEKGQTVTLRCDPISGHDNLYWYRRVMGKEIKFLLHFVKESKQDESGMPNNRFLAERTGGTYSTLKVQPAELEDSGVYFCASSRGGGSNQPQHFGDGTRLSIL.

This chain joins TRBV4-1 and TRBJ2-5; tentative D call: TRBD2 (5 bases). The V end was cut by 0 bases, the J end by 5 bases, with 16 bases between. Germline CDR1 is MGHRA and CDR2 is YSYEKL. The CDR3 runs 16 residues. The CDR3 is CASSQDRGLTGETQYF. Here the CDR3 DNA reads TGCGCCAGCAGCCAAGATCGCGGCTTAACGGGGGAGACCCAGTACTTC.

This clone was found a few times. The chain couples TRBV25-1 to TRBJ2-7, with 8 nucleotides matching TRBD2. This CDR3 region has 14 residues. Germline trimming cut 4 bases from V and 4 bases from J; bases unmatched to any gene: 6. Germline V gives CDR1 MGHDK, CDR2 SYGVNS. CDR3: CASSGTGGPYEQYF. The CDR3 DNA is TGTGCCAGCAGTGGTACGGGAGGGCCTTACGAGCAGTACTTC.

The chain links TRBV2 to TRBJ2-3; 8 bases align to TRBD1. Germline values: CDR1 SNHLY, CDR2 FYNNEI. Trimming at V came to 5 bases and at J to 2 bases, leaving 3 bases not matched to a gene. The CDR3 covers 14 residues. CDR3 nucleotides: TGTGCCAGCAGTCGACAGGGGACCACAGATACGCAGTATTTT. It yields the protein CASSRQGTTDTQYF.

This clone was seen more than once but under ten times. The gene calls are TRBV7-8 and TRBJ1-2; no reliable D call. The germline V and J ends were trimmed by 0 bases and 3 bases, with 11 bases remaining between them. The CDR3 has 15 residues. Looked up from germline, CDR1 is SGHVS and CDR2 is FQNEAQ. CDR3 coding DNA: TGTGCCAGCAGCTTAGCGGGCGCAACTTACTATGGCTACACCTTC. It specifies CASSLAGATYYGYTF.

A few counts support this clone. The J gene is TRBJ2-2, the V gene TRBV27; the match to TRBD1 covers 9 bases. J lost 5 bases, V lost 7 bases, and 5 bases had no gene match. The germline CDR1 and CDR2 sequences are MNHEY and SMNVEV (reference sequence). This CDR3 has 14 residues. The DNA for the CDR3 is TGTGCCAGCACTAACAGGGGGCGAACCGGGGAGCTGTTTTTT. Encoded protein: CASTNRGRTGELFF.

This clone was detected once. V is TRBV18 and J is TRBJ2-7; D ambiguous. Germline V gives CDR1 KGHSH, CDR2 LQKENI. V lost 3 bases and J lost 4, with 10 bases in between. This CDR3 has 13 residues. CDR3 sequence: CASSPGLFYEQYF. The CDR3 nucleotides read TGTGCCAGCTCACCGGGCCTCTTTTACGAGCAGTACTTC.

The chain links TRBV19 to TRBJ2-1, with D maybe TRBD2 (6 bases). Germline loops: CDR1 LNHDA, CDR2 SQIVND (reference sequence). Deletions cut 3 bases from V and 8 bases from J, with 14 bases between. The CDR3 has 14 residues. CDR3 sequence reads: CASSMRREYYEQFF. DNA of the CDR3: TGTGCCAGTAGTATGAGGCGGGAATACTATGAGCAGTTCTTC.

The rearrangement links TRBV7-9 to TRBJ2-1; TRBD1 agrees at 9 bases. Germline CDR1 reads SEHNR; CDR2 reads FQNEAQ (reference sequence). V gave up 8 bases and J gave up 0 bases; unmatched junction bases: 8. The CDR3 is made up of 16 amino acids. The CDR3 is CASGDPGQGSYNEQFF. DNA for the CDR3: TGTGCCAGCGGTGACCCGGGACAGGGCTCCTACAATGAGCAGTTCTTC.

V and J are TRBV20-1 and TRBJ2-1; 10 positions match TRBD2. Germline CDR1 is DFQATT and CDR2 is SNEGSKA (reference sequence). This CDR3 comprises 11 residues. With V trimmed by 6 bases and J by 13 bases, 6 bases remained unmatched. CDR3 amino acids: CSAATSGSQFF. The DNA of the CDR3 is TGCAGTGCGGCGACTAGCGGGTCTCAGTTCTTC.

The chain combines TRBV7-8 with TRBJ1-1; a possible D gene is TRBD1 (5 bases). Germline-derived CDR1 and CDR2 are SGHVS and FQNEAQ. The germline V and J ends were trimmed by 2 bases and 1 base, with 17 bases remaining between them. CDR3 length: 17 amino acids. This chain's CDR3 is CASSLTRVESRNTEAFF. The DNA of the CDR3 is TGTGCCAGCAGCTTAACCAGGGTAGAATCGAGGAACACTGAAGCTTTCTTT. The variable domain in full, completed from reference TRBV7-8 and TRBJ1-1, reads GAGVSQSPRYKVAKRGQDVALRCDPISGHVSLFWYQQALGQGPEFLTYFQNEAQLDKSGLPSDRFFAERPEGSVSTLKIQRTQQEDSAVYLCASSLTRVESRNTEAFFGQGTRLTVV.

The CDR3 bases are TGCGCCAGCAGCCAAGATCCCCTAGCGGGGTACAATGAGCAGTTCTTC. It encodes CASSQDPLAGYNEQFF. V gene TRBV4-1 combines with J gene TRBJ2-1, with 9 bases matching TRBD2. Trimming cost V 0 bases and J 4 bases; bases outside gene matches: 4. This CDR3 is 16 amino acids long. Germline CDR1 is MGHRA and CDR2 is YSYEKL.

The genes are TRBV5-1 and TRBJ1-2; D unclear. Germline CDR1 and CDR2: SGHRS and YFSETQ. This CDR3 region has 13 residues. Trimming stripped 5 bases from V and 4 bases from J, with 12 bases between. The CDR3 DNA reads TGCGCCAGCAGTCAAGAGGCCTTCTATGGCTACACCTTC. Amino acids: CASSQEAFYGYTF.

CDR3 nucleotides: TGCAGCGTTCGACAGGGTAGGGAAAAACTGTTTTTT. It is translated as CSVRQGREKLFF. V gene TRBV29-1 combines with J gene TRBJ1-4; 7 bases fit TRBD1. CDR1 SQVTM and CDR2 ANQGSEA come from the germline V gene. Trimming took 5 bases from V and 8 from J; bases not matched to a gene: 5. CDR3 length: 12 amino acids. Full variable domain (remainder filled in from reference TRBV29-1 and TRBJ1-4): SAVISQKPSRDICQRGTSLTIQCQVDSQVTMMFWYRQQPGQSLTLIATANQGSEATYESGFVIDKFPISRPNLTFSTLTVSNMSPEDSSIYLCSVRQGREKLFFGSGTQLSVL.

The V call is TRBV4-2, the J call TRBJ1-2; 12 positions match TRBD1. The CDR3 spans 16 residues. CDR1 and CDR2 (germline): LGHNA, YNFKEQ. Trimming cost V 1 base and J 6 bases; bases outside gene matches: 6. This chain's CDR3 is CASSQAGTGGSHGYTF. The CDR3 DNA reads as TGTGCCAGCAGCCAAGCTGGGACAGGGGGCTCTCATGGCTACACCTTC.

This clone was seen once. The CDR3 loop is CASSLGEGEAFF. The CDR3 nucleotides read TGTGCCAGCAGCTTAGGGGAGGGTGAAGCTTTCTTT. V gene TRBV11-3 combines with J gene TRBJ1-1; no clear D gene. V was clipped by 1 base and J by 7 bases, with 7 bases between them. This CDR3 spans 12 amino acids. CDR1 is SGHNT and CDR2 is YENEEA in the germline V gene.

The chain couples TRBV5-1 to TRBJ2-3; 7 positions agree with TRBD1. Germline CDR1 and CDR2: SGHRS and YFSETQ. V shed 9 bases, J shed 0 bases, and the junction held 7 bases outside the gene matches. The CDR3 runs to 14 residues. The CDR3 sequence: CATSDRASTDTQYF. Written as DNA, the CDR3 is TGCGCCACTTCAGACAGGGCCAGCACAGATACGCAGTATTTT.

The V and J genes are TRBV5-4 and TRBJ1-1; 7 bases align to TRBD1. CDR1 and CDR2 (germline): SGHNT, YYREEE (reference sequence). There are 14 residues in the CDR3. V shed 1 base and J 8 bases; nucleotides not matched to a gene: 8. The CDR3 loop reads CASSLRGRGEEAFF. The CDR3 DNA reads TGTGCCAGCAGCTTGAGGGGGCGCGGGGAGGAAGCTTTCTTT.

The V and J genes are TRBV28 and TRBJ1-5; D perhaps matches TRBD1 (6 bases). This CDR3 comprises 15 residues. V was cut by 5 bases and J by 2 bases, with 13 bases left in between. Germline CDR1 MDHEN, CDR2 SYDVKM. CDR3 loop: CASSAQGQGNQPQHF. In DNA form, the CDR3 reads TGTGCCAGCAGTGCACAGGGTCAAGGCAATCAGCCCCAGCATTTT.

V is TRBV28 and J is TRBJ2-7; 8 bases fit TRBD1. This CDR3 contains 15 residues. Germline CDR1 MDHEN, CDR2 SYDVKM. Trimming at V came to 6 bases and at J to 3 bases, leaving 10 bases not matched to a gene. CDR3 protein: CASSPAGTGLYEQYF. CDR3 bases: TGTGCCAGCAGCCCCGCCGGGACAGGTCTCTACGAGCAGTACTTC.

The genes are TRBV5-4 and TRBJ1-1; 8 bases match TRBD1. Germline V gene sequence: CDR1 SGHNT, CDR2 YYREEE (reference sequence). The CDR3 has 15 amino acids. Losses at the gene ends were 3 bases for V and 0 bases for J; bases not matched to a gene: 4. This CDR3 is CASSSRTGMNTEAFF. The CDR3 bases are TGTGCCAGCAGCTCTCGGACAGGGATGAACACTGAAGCTTTCTTT.

The rearrangement joins TRBV6-1 to TRBJ1-2; D remains unclear. The germline gives CDR1 MNHNS, CDR2 SASEGT. Trimming left V 0 bases short and J 3 bases short, with 11 bases between. The length of the CDR3 is 15 residues. CDR3 residues: CASSEARLFHYGYTF. CDR3 DNA sequence: TGTGCCAGCAGTGAAGCGAGACTTTTCCACTATGGCTACACCTTC.

J is TRBJ2-3 and V is TRBV2, with TRBD2 as a possible D gene (6 bases). Germline CDR1 SNHLY, CDR2 FYNNEI. The length of the CDR3 is 15 residues. Trimming left V 7 bases short and J 2 bases short, with 16 bases between. CDR3 nucleotides: TGTGCCAGCACTTCGATGGCGGGGACCACAGATACGCAGTATTTT. This gives the protein CASTSMAGTTDTQYF.

The chain uses TRBV5-1 and TRBJ2-2; no clear D gene. V shed 2 bases and J shed 1 base, with 9 bases lying between them. Germline values: CDR1 SGHRS, CDR2 YFSETQ. CDR3 length equals 15 residues. The DNA for the CDR3 is TGCGCCAGCAGCTTCGGGTCGGGGAACACCGGGGAGCTGTTTTTT. This encodes CASSFGSGNTGELFF.

In DNA, the CDR3 is TGTGCCAGCAGGGACGGGACAGGGAGCCACGAGCAGTACTTC. Amino acids: CASRDGTGSHEQYF. The V gene is TRBV5-5, the J gene TRBJ2-7; the match to TRBD1 covers 9 bases. The germline gives CDR1 SGHKS, CDR2 YYEKEE (reference sequence). This CDR3 has 14 amino acids. The V gene end was trimmed by 5 bases and the J gene end by 5 bases; junction bases not matched to a gene: 8.

The chain links TRBV2 to TRBJ2-7; tentatively, D is TRBD1 (6 bases). The germline V gene encodes CDR1 SNHLY and CDR2 FYNNEI. V lost 8 bases and J lost 4, with 18 bases in between. The CDR3 length is 14 residues. CDR3 sequence (DNA): TGTGCCAGCGAGCCGATGGGGGCCGATTACGAGCAGTACTTC. Translating gives CASEPMGADYEQYF.

By share, this clone counts as medium-sized. The chain's CDR3 is CASTLGGQLYEQYF. The CDR3 region has the DNA TGTGCCAGCACCCTTGGGGGACAGCTCTACGAGCAGTACTTC. The chain joins TRBV7-9 to TRBJ2-7, with 7 bases that match TRBD1. J gave up 3 bases and V 7 bases, and 9 bases lay outside the gene matches. CDR3 length equals 14 residues. The germline gives CDR1 SEHNR, CDR2 FQNEAQ (reference sequence).

The V call is TRBV27, the J call TRBJ1-2; TRBD1 might be the D (5 bases). V lost 5 bases, J lost 2 bases, and 9 bases lay in between. Germline lookup yields CDR1 MNHEY and CDR2 SMNVEV (reference sequence). The CDR3 spans 13 residues. The CDR3 is CASSPTVNYGYTF. CDR3 sequence (DNA): TGTGCCAGCAGTCCGACAGTCAACTATGGCTACACCTTC.

This chain connects TRBV2 to TRBJ2-2, with D possibly TRBD2 on 6 matching bases. The CDR3 consists of 18 residues. Trimming removed 9 bases from V and 4 bases from J, with 27 bases in between. The germline V gene has CDR1 SNHLY and CDR2 FYNNEI. This CDR3 is CARNSGTARTGGTGELFF. The CDR3 DNA is TGTGCCAGAAACTCGGGCACAGCCAGGACCGGGGGCACCGGGGAGCTGTTTTTT.